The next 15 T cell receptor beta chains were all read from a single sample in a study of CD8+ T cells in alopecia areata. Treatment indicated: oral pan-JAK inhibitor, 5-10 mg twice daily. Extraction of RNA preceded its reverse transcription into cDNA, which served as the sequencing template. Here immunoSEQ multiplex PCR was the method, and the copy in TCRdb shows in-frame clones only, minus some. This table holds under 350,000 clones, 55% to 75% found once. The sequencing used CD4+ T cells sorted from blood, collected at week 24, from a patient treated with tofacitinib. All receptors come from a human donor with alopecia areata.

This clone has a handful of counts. CDR3 nucleotide sequence: TGTGCCAGCAGTGAATATGGGGGGAGCCGTTCGAATACGCAGTATTTT. The encoded protein is CASSEYGGSRSNTQYF. V and J are TRBV25-1 and TRBJ2-3, with D perhaps matching TRBD2 (6 bases). Per germline, CDR1 MGHDK and CDR2 SYGVNS. The CDR3 loop spans 16 amino acids. V dropped 0 bases and J dropped 7 bases, with 17 bases sitting between them.

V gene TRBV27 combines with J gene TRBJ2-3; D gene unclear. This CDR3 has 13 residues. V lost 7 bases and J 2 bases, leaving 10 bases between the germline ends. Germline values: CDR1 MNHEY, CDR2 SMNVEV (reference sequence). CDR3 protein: CASTRQSTDTQYF. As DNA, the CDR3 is TGTGCCAGCACCCGGCAGTCCACAGATACGCAGTATTTT.

CDR3 nucleotides: TGTGCCTGTAGCCCGGCCCATCCAAACTATGGCTACACCTTC. Translating it yields CACSPAHPNYGYTF. The chain has TRBV30 and TRBJ1-2, with D uncertain. Germline values: CDR1 GTSNPN, CDR2 SVGIG (reference sequence). The CDR3 sequence is 14 residues long. The V end lost 6 bases, the J end lost 2 bases, and 16 bases lay between the germline ends.

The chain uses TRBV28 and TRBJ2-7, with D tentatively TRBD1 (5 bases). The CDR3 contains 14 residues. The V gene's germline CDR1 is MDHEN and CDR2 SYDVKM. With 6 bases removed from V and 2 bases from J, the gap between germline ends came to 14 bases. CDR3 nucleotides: TGTGCCAGCAGGGCTCAGGGAACCCCCTACGAGCAGTACTTC. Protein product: CASRAQGTPYEQYF. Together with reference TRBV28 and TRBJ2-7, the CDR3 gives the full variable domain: DVKVTQSSRYLVKRTGEKVFLECVQDMDHENMFWYRQDPGLGLRLIYFSYDVKMKEKGDIPEGYSVSREKKERFSLILESASTNQTSMYLCASRAQGTPYEQYFGPGTRLTVT.

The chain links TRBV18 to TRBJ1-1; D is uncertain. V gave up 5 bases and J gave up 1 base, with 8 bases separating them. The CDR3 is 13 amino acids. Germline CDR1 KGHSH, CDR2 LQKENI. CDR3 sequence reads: CASSAQKNTEAFF. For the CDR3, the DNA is TGTGCCAGCTCAGCACAGAAGAACACTGAAGCTTTCTTT.

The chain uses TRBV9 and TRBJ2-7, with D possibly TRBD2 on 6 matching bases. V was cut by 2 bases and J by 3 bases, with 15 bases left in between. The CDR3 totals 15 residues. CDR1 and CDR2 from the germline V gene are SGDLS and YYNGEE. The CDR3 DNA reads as TGTGCCAGCAGCGTGAGTAGCGGCGGTTTCTACGAGCAGTACTTC. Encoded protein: CASSVSSGGFYEQYF.

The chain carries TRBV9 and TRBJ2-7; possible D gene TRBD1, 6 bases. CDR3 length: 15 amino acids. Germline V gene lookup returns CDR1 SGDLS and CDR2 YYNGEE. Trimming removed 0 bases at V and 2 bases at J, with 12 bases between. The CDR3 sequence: CASSVELGAPYEQYF. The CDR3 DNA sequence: TGTGCCAGCAGCGTAGAGTTGGGGGCCCCCTACGAGCAGTACTTC. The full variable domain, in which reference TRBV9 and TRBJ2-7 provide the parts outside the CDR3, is DSGVTQTPKHLITATGQRVTLRCSPRSGDLSVYWYQQSLDQGLQFLIQYYNGEERAKGNILERFSAQQFPDLHSELNLSSLELGDSALYFCASSVELGAPYEQYFGPGTRLTVT.

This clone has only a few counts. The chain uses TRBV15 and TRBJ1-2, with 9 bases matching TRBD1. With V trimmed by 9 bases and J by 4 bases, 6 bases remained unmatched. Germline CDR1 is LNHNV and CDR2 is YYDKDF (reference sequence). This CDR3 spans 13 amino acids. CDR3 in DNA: TGTGCCACAACAGGGGGCAATGGCTATGGCTACACCTTC. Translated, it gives CATTGGNGYGYTF.

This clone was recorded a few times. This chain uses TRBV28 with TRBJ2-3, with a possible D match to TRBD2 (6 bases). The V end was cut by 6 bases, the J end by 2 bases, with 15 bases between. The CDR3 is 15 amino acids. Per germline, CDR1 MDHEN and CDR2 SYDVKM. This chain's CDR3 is CASSSGTYITDTQYF. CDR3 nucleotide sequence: TGTGCCAGCAGCTCCGGGACTTACATCACAGATACGCAGTATTTT.

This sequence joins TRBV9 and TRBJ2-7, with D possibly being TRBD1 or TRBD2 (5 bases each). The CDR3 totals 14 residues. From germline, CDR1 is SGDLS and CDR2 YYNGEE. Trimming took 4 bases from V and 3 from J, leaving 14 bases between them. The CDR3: CASSFPRGDYEQYF. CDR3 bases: TGTGCCAGCAGCTTCCCCAGAGGGGACTACGAGCAGTACTTC.

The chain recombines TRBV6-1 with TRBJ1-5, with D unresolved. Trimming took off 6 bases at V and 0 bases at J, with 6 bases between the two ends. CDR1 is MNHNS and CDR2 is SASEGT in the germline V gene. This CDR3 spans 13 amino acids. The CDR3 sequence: CASSQHSNQPQHF. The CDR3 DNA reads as TGTGCCAGCAGCCAACATAGCAATCAGCCCCAGCATTTT.

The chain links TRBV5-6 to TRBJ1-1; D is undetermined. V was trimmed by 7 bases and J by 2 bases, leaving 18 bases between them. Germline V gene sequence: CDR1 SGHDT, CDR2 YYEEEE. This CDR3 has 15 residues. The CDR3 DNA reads TGTGCCAGCGTGTCGGTTTCGGGCTCCAACACTGAAGCTTTCTTT. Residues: CASVSVSGSNTEAFF. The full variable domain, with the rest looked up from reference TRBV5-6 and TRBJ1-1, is DAGVTQSPTHLIKTRGQQVTLRCSPKSGHDTVSWYQQALGQGPQFIFQYYEEEERQRGNFPDRFSGHQFPNYSSELNVNALLLGDSALYLCASVSVSGSNTEAFFGQGTRLTVV.

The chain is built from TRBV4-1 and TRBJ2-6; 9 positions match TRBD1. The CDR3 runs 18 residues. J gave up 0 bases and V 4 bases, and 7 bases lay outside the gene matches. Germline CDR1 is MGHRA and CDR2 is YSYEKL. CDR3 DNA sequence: TGCGCCAGCAGCCCTTTCGGGGGACAGGGCTCTGGGGCCAACGTCCTGACTTTC. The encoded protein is CASSPFGGQGSGANVLTF.

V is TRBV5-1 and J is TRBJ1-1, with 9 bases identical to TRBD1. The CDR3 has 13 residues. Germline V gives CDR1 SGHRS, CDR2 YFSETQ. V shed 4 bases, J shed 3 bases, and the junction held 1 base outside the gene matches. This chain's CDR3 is CASSRQGDTEAFF. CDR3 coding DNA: TGCGCCAGCAGCCGACAGGGGGACACTGAAGCTTTCTTT.

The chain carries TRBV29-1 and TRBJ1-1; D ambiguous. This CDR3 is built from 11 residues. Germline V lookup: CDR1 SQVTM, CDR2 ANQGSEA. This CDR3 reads CRGEASNEAFF. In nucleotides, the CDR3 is TGCAGAGGAGAGGCCTCCAATGAAGCTTTCTTT.